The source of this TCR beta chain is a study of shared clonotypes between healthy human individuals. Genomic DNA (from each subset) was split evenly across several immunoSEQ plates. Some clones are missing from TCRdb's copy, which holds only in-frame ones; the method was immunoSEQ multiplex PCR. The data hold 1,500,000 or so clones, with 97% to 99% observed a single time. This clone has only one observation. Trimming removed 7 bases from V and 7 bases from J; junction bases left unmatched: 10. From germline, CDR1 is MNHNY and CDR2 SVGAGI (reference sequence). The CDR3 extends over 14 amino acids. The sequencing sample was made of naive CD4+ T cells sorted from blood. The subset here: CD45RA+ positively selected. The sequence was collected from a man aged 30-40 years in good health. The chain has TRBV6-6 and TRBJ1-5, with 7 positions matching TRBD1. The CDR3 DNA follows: TGTGCCAGCACCTCCGACAGGGCCCGGCAGCCCCAGCATTTT. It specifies CASTSDRARQPQHF.